The rows below give T cell receptor beta chains drawn from one sample of a study of blood T cell repertoires in COVID-19. Assay: immunoSEQ multiplex PCR; the TCRdb copy retains only in-frame clones and omits some. The sample shows roughly 250,000 clones, 80% to 90% of them seen only once. What was sequenced was peripheral blood. Receptors were obtained from a man aged 30 to 45 with acute or convalescent COVID-19. CDR3s include the opening cysteine and the closing phenylalanine or tryptophan. D genes are given only for firm matches. Clone size is not always given. Where it is, it says once, few, many or a class for expanded clones.

D	size	V	J	CDR3	DNA
TRBD1	.	TRBV2	TRBJ1-4	CASSHRGTNEKLFF	TGTGCCAGCAGCCACAGGGGAACTAATGAAAAACTGTTTTTT
TRBD1	.	TRBV25-1	TRBJ1-4	CASSFQGVNEKLFF	TGTGCCAGCAGTTTTCAGGGGGTTAATGAAAAACTGTTTTTT
.	few	TRBV28	TRBJ1-3	CASRLEVARGNTIYF	TGTGCCAGCAGGTTGGAGGTGGCGCGGGGAAACACCATATATTTT
.	.	TRBV6-6	TRBJ1-5	CASSYVEKSAQHF	TGTGCCAGCAGTTACGTGGAGAAGAGCGCCCAGCATTTT
.	.	TRBV14	TRBJ1-6	CASSQETGLRNSPLHF	TGTGCCAGCAGCCAAGAAACAGGGCTGCGCAATTCACCCCTCCACTTT
.	.	TRBV6-5	TRBJ2-3	CASGGTASTDTQYF	TGTGCCAGCGGGGGGACAGCTAGCACAGATACGCAGTATTTT
TRBD1	few	TRBV30	TRBJ1-6	CAWEDRRSRPYNSPLHF	TGTGCCTGGGAGGACAGGAGATCCAGACCCTATAATTCACCCCTCCACTTT
TRBD2	.	TRBV5-8	TRBJ2-1	CASSRRGAGVYNEQFF	TGTGCCAGCAGCCGGCGTGGAGCGGGAGTCTACAATGAGCAGTTCTTC
.	.	TRBV19	TRBJ1-2	CASSPLGGRTNYGYTF	TGTGCCAGTAGTCCTCTGGGGGGACGCACTAACTATGGCTACACCTTC
TRBD2	.	TRBV9	TRBJ2-3	CASSVSGGAPDTQYF	TGTGCCAGCAGCGTAAGCGGGGGGGCCCCGGATACGCAGTATTTT
.	.	TRBV7-8	TRBJ2-7	CASSSGGQPLGEQYF	TGTGCCAGCAGCTCCGGGGGACAGCCCTTGGGCGAGCAGTACTTC
.	.	TRBV6-5	TRBJ1-1	CASSYYSGTSEAFF	TGTGCCAGCAGTTACTACTCCGGGACATCTGAAGCTTTCTTT
TRBD2	once	TRBV2	TRBJ2-3	CASTLAGITDTQYF	TGTGCCAGCACTTTAGCGGGGATCACAGATACGCAGTATTTT
TRBD1	.	TRBV19	TRBJ1-6	CASSMGLTGYNSPLHF	TGTGCCAGTAGTATGGGACTGACAGGGTATAATTCACCCCTCCACTTT
TRBD1	.	TRBV27	TRBJ2-7	CASSTGTDYEQYF	TGTGCCAGCAGTACCGGGACAGACTACGAGCAGTACTTC
TRBD2	.	TRBV6-5	TRBJ2-5	CASRSTSGGEETQYF	TGTGCCAGCAGGTCGACTAGCGGGGGGGAAGAGACCCAGTACTTC
.	few	TRBV5-6	TRBJ2-7	CASSLLLGLNSYEQYF	TGTGCCAGCAGCTTGTTGCTCGGTCTAAACTCCTACGAGCAGTACTTC
TRBD1	.	TRBV6-5	TRBJ1-2	CASTRTGTDGYTF	TGTGCCAGCACGAGGACAGGGACCGATGGCTACACCTTC
.	.	TRBV11-2	TRBJ2-5	CASTGQGEETQYF	TGTGCCAGCACTGGGCAGGGTGAAGAGACCCAGTACTTC
.	.	TRBV12-3/TRBV12-4	TRBJ2-3	CASGGQRTDTQYF	TGTGCCAGCGGCGGACAGAGAACAGATACGCAGTATTTT
TRBD1	.	TRBV10-3	TRBJ2-7	CAISGVQGGGEQYF	TGTGCCATCAGTGGGGTACAGGGGGGCGGGGAGCAGTACTTC
.	.	TRBV10-3	TRBJ1-5	CAISVSRGRNQPQHF	TGTGCCATCAGTGTTAGTAGGGGCCGGAATCAGCCCCAGCATTTT
.	.	TRBV10-2	TRBJ2-3	CASDTRDVTDTQYF	TGCGCCAGCGATACGAGGGATGTGACAGATACGCAGTATTTT
TRBD1	once	TRBV7-2	TRBJ2-1	CASSSPEGARNEQFF	TGTGCCAGCAGCTCTCCTGAGGGGGCGCGGAATGAGCAGTTCTTC
TRBD1	.	TRBV3-1/TRBV3-2	TRBJ2-5	CASSSRDRGETQYF	TGTGCCAGCAGCTCCCGGGACAGGGGAGAGACCCAGTACTTC
TRBD1	.	TRBV5-8	TRBJ1-5	CASSLGGLGNQPQHF	TGTGCCAGCAGCTTAGGGGGCTTGGGCAATCAGCCCCAGCATTTT
TRBD2	.	TRBV4-1	TRBJ2-1	CASSLDGTTLWDEQFF	TGCGCCAGCAGCCTGGACGGGACTACCTTATGGGATGAGCAGTTCTTC
.	.	TRBV28	TRBJ1-6	CASNVWSAKRFSPLHF	TGTGCCAGCAACGTTTGGAGCGCTAAACGCTTTTCACCCCTCCACTTT
.	.	TRBV6-6	TRBJ2-2	CASSQHTQSPNTGELFF	TGTGCCAGCAGTCAACATACACAGAGCCCGAACACCGGGGAGCTGTTTTTT
TRBD2	.	TRBV2	TRBJ2-3	CASTGLGLAVTDTQYF	TGTGCCAGCACCGGATTAGGGCTAGCGGTCACAGATACGCAGTATTTT
TRBD2	.	TRBV29-1	TRBJ2-2	CSAGLAGVVGELFF	TGCAGCGCCGGACTAGCGGGAGTCGTCGGGGAGCTGTTTTTT
TRBD1	.	TRBV7-6	TRBJ2-6	CASSLGDRGLRTGSGANVLTF	TGTGCCAGCAGCTTGGGGGACAGGGGGCTCCGGACCGGCTCTGGGGCCAACGTCCTGACTTTC